These 30 T cell receptor beta chains were sequenced from one sample in a study of post-analysis software for immune sequencing data. cDNA libraries for TCR beta contained unique molecular identifiers. MiXCR, applied by TCRdb to the PCR reads, yields one record per CDR3 protein. The sample consists of some 690,000 distinct CDR3 sequences, around 27% of them appearing once. Overall study results and limits: A few TRBV segments appeared more often in patients than in controls, and TRBV5-6, TRBV5-1 and TRBV20-1 were among these.

Their specific antigens are unknown. Specimen: blood. The receptors derive from a girl under 18 with multiple sclerosis.

In this sample, this clonotype turned up a few times. The V call is TRBV20-1, the J call TRBJ2-1; D perhaps matches TRBD2 (6 bases). The length of the CDR3 is 14 residues. The V gene's germline CDR1 is DFQATT and CDR2 SNEGSKA (reference sequence). The V end was cut by 3 bases, the J end by 1 base, with 10 bases between. The CDR3 spells CSASGSGSYNEQFF. The CDR3 DNA reads TGCAGTGCTAGCGGGAGCGGGTCCTACAATGAGCAGTTCTTC.

In its sample, this clonotype was seen a few times. V usage is TRBV5-1 and J usage is TRBJ1-1, with D uncertain. V lost 3 bases, J lost 0 bases, and 6 bases lay in between. CDR3 length: 13 amino acids. Looked up from germline, CDR1 is SGHRS and CDR2 is YFSETQ. CDR3 DNA: TGCGCCAGCAGCTCGCTACTGAACACTGAAGCTTTCTTT. It encodes CASSSLLNTEAFF.

The chain couples TRBV9 to TRBJ1-2; D not certain. Trimming removed 4 bases from V and 0 bases from J, with 10 bases in between. The CDR3 runs to 14 residues. Germline V CDR1 and CDR2: SGDLS, YYNGEE. The DNA for the CDR3 is TGTGCCAGCAGCACCCTCGGGACTAACTATGGCTACACCTTC. It encodes CASSTLGTNYGYTF.

This chain uses TRBV12-3 or TRBV12-4 with TRBJ1-2; D unresolved. The CDR3 length is 13 residues. V lost 1 base, J lost 8 bases, and 11 bases lay in between. CDR3 region: CASSLGQLGGYTF. The CDR3 bases are TGTGCCAGCAGTTTAGGGCAGCTTGGAGGCTACACCTTC.

This clonotype showed up just a few times. The gene calls are TRBV10-3 and TRBJ2-3, with 12 bases matching TRBD2. Germline trimming cut 6 bases from V and 4 bases from J; bases unmatched to any gene: 5. From germline, CDR1 is ENHRY and CDR2 SYGVKD. This CDR3 region has 15 residues. The chain's CDR3 is CAIRGLAGRADTQYF. The CDR3 nucleotides are TGTGCCATCAGAGGACTAGCGGGAAGGGCAGATACGCAGTATTTT.

This clonotype appeared a few times. This rearrangement joins TRBV5-1 to TRBJ2-7, with 8 bases lining up with TRBD1. Looked up from germline, CDR1 is SGHRS and CDR2 is YFSETQ. V shed 0 bases and J 7 bases; nucleotides not matched to a gene: 6. This CDR3 is built from 14 residues. CDR3 coding DNA: TGCGCCAGCAGCTTGGAACAGGGGGTAGGTGAGCAGTACTTC. Translation gives CASSLEQGVGEQYF.

A few counts support this clonotype. V is TRBV10-2 and J is TRBJ2-7; maybe TRBD1 (5 bases). With 2 bases removed from V and 5 bases from J, the gap between germline ends came to 22 bases. This CDR3 is built from 17 residues. Germline V gives CDR1 WSHSY, CDR2 SAAADI. The chain's CDR3 is CASSEPQTVPYEDEQYF. The CDR3 DNA reads TGCGCCAGCAGTGAGCCACAGACAGTCCCCTATGAGGACGAGCAGTACTTC.

This clonotype was counted only a few times. J is TRBJ2-5 and V is TRBV20-1, with a tentative D call TRBD1 (5 bases). The germline V gene has CDR1 DFQATT and CDR2 SNEGSKA (reference sequence). Trimming removed 5 bases at V and 2 bases at J, with 15 bases between. The length of the CDR3 is 14 residues. CDR3 protein: CSAARQSGQETQYF. Here the CDR3 DNA reads TGCAGTGCTGCTCGACAGTCAGGGCAAGAGACCCAGTACTTC.

This chain links TRBV4-1 with TRBJ2-2, with unresolved D. The CDR3 runs 16 residues. The ends were cut back, 3 bases at V and 1 base at J, with 12 bases in the middle. CDR1 is MGHRA, CDR2 YSYEKL, per germline. The CDR3 DNA reads TGCGCCAGCAGCCACCAGACGACGGGGAACACCGGGGAGCTGTTTTTT. Amino acid sequence: CASSHQTTGNTGELFF.

This chain joins TRBV7-2 and TRBJ2-1; TRBD2 matches 13 bases. The CDR3 has 18 amino acids. Germline V gene data show CDR1 as SGHTA and CDR2 as FQGNSA. The trim removed 4 bases at V and 1 base at J, leaving 7 bases unmatched. CDR3: CASSSGLAGALSYNEQFF. The CDR3, as DNA: TGTGCCAGCAGCTCCGGACTAGCGGGGGCTCTGTCCTACAATGAGCAGTTCTTC.

J is TRBJ2-5 and V is TRBV12-3 or TRBV12-4; 9 positions match TRBD1. V was pared by 7 bases and J by 5 bases, with 2 bases of the junction left unmatched. The CDR3 contains 12 residues. This chain's CDR3 is CASMGTGETQYF. CDR3 in DNA: TGTGCCAGCATGGGGACAGGGGAGACCCAGTACTTC.

About this clonotype: One base away lies a much larger clone, so this may be a sequencing read error. The rearrangement joins TRBV14 to TRBJ2-7; 8 positions agree with TRBD2. This CDR3 comprises 14 residues. V gave up 4 bases and J gave up 7 bases; unmatched junction bases: 9. The germline V gene encodes CDR1 SGHDN and CDR2 FVKESK. CDR3 residues: CASSRTSSHNEQYF. DNA of the CDR3: TGTGCCAGCAGCCGGACTAGCTCCCACAATGAGCAGTACTTC.

V is TRBV20-1 and J is TRBJ1-5; 7 bases fit TRBD1. The CDR3 spans 15 residues. CDR1 and CDR2 (germline): DFQATT, SNEGSKA (reference sequence). V lost 6 bases and J lost 1; bases outside the gene matches: 9. The chain's CDR3 is CSATKTGLSNQPQHF. In nucleotides, the CDR3 is TGCAGTGCCACGAAGACAGGGCTGAGCAATCAGCCCCAGCATTTT.

This chain uses TRBV6-1 with TRBJ2-6, with 7 bases lining up with TRBD2. In germline, CDR1 is MNHNS, CDR2 SASEGT. This CDR3 is built from 18 residues. V was pared by 11 bases and J by 1 base, with 17 bases of the junction left unmatched. The CDR3 loop is CAHSGTDLGLSGANVLTF. In DNA, the CDR3 is TGTGCCCACTCCGGGACGGACCTGGGACTATCTGGGGCCAACGTCCTGACTTTC.

Only a few counts were recorded for this clonotype. The chain is built from TRBV20-1 and TRBJ2-3; no clear D. From germline, CDR1 is DFQATT and CDR2 SNEGSKA (reference sequence). The CDR3 has 12 amino acids. The V end was cut by 6 bases, the J end by 6 bases, with 13 bases between. CDR3 amino acids: CSATVSEDTQYF. The CDR3 bases are TGCAGTGCCACCGTTTCTGAGGATACGCAGTATTTT.

The chain links TRBV3-1 to TRBJ2-5; no firm D call. Germline V gene lookup returns CDR1 LGHDT and CDR2 YNNKEL (reference sequence). The germline V and J ends were trimmed by 3 bases and 1 base, with 9 bases remaining between them. The CDR3 spans 14 residues. The DNA for the CDR3 is TGTGCCAGCAGCCACACAGTATCCCAAGAGACCCAGTACTTC. Translation gives CASSHTVSQETQYF.

The rearrangement joins TRBV10-3 to TRBJ1-2; D is undetermined. Trimming took off 8 bases at V and 6 bases at J, with 16 bases between the two ends. This CDR3 comprises 13 residues. CDR1 is ENHRY, CDR2 SYGVKD, per germline. For the CDR3, the DNA is TGTGCCATCCGGGCCGGGGTAGAGGATGGCTACACCTTC. This encodes CAIRAGVEDGYTF.

A few counts support this clonotype. The rearrangement joins TRBV20-1 to TRBJ2-4; TRBD2 matches 12 bases. Germline trimming cut 1 base from V and 0 bases from J; bases unmatched to any gene: 10. CDR1 is DFQATT, CDR2 SNEGSKA, per germline (reference sequence). This CDR3 region has 19 residues. CDR3 amino acids: CSARGLAGGSLLAKNIQYF. The CDR3 DNA follows: TGCAGTGCTAGAGGGCTAGCGGGGGGGTCCTTACTAGCCAAAAACATTCAGTACTTC.

This clonotype was counted once. The rearrangement joins TRBV6-1 to TRBJ1-2; 9 bases are a match to TRBD1. J lost 1 base, V lost 6 bases, and 15 bases had no gene match. Germline V gene lookup returns CDR1 MNHNS and CDR2 SASEGT. The CDR3 contains 18 residues. In DNA, the CDR3 is TGTGCCAGCAGCCGCAGTCCCGGGACAGGGAAGGGTAACTATGGCTACACCTTC. It specifies CASSRSPGTGKGNYGYTF.

J is TRBJ2-1 and V is TRBV15; TRBD1 matches at 10 bases. Germline trimming cut 5 bases from V and 2 bases from J; bases unmatched to any gene: 15. The CDR3 runs to 19 residues. In germline, CDR1 is LNHNV, CDR2 YYDKDF (reference sequence). In DNA form, the CDR3 reads TGTGCCACCAGCCGGACGGACAGGGGGAGGCTAGCGCCCTACAATGAGCAGTTCTTC. Translated: CATSRTDRGRLAPYNEQFF.

This chain connects TRBV6-6 to TRBJ2-5; tentatively, D is TRBD1 or TRBD2 (5 bases each). This CDR3 has 14 amino acids. In germline, CDR1 is MNHNY, CDR2 SVGAGI (reference sequence). Trimming took 2 bases from V and 1 from J, leaving 8 bases between them. The DNA for the CDR3 is TGTGCCAGCAGTTACCAGAGGGGCCAAGAGACCCAGTACTTC. Its translation: CASSYQRGQETQYF.

The count of this clonotype is one. J is TRBJ1-2 and V is TRBV20-1; 8 positions match TRBD1. The CDR3 totals 14 residues. Germline V lookup: CDR1 DFQATT, CDR2 SNEGSKA (reference sequence). CDR3 sequence (DNA): TGCAGCGCCAAGACGACAGGGGAAGGTTATGGCTACACCTTC. It codes for CSAKTTGEGYGYTF.

This clonotype was recorded at least ten times. This rearrangement joins TRBV20-1 to TRBJ2-7, with 8 bases aligning to TRBD1. The germline V gene has CDR1 DFQATT and CDR2 SNEGSKA (reference sequence). Trimming took 3 bases from V and 5 from J; bases not matched to a gene: 15. The CDR3 is made up of 16 amino acids. The CDR3 coding sequence is TGCAGTGCTAGCGTCATTAAAGGGACAGGAAGGAACGAGCAGTACTTC. As protein: CSASVIKGTGRNEQYF.

This chain uses TRBV29-1 with TRBJ2-5, with 7 bases aligning to TRBD2. Germline V gives CDR1 SQVTM, CDR2 ANQGSEA. The CDR3 totals 13 residues. V lost 4 bases and J lost 2; bases outside the gene matches: 4. As DNA, the CDR3 is TGCAGCGTTGTGCGGGGGAAACAAGAGACCCAGTACTTC. Translating gives CSVVRGKQETQYF.

V usage is TRBV7-9 and J usage is TRBJ2-5; weak D call: TRBD1 (5 bases). V was trimmed by 5 bases and J by 5 bases, leaving 24 bases between them. CDR1 is SEHNR and CDR2 is FQNEAQ in the germline V gene (reference sequence). The CDR3 runs 17 residues. The CDR3: CASSKVWGRMGNETQYF. In nucleotides, the CDR3 is TGTGCCAGCAGCAAGGTCTGGGGCAGGATGGGGAACGAGACCCAGTACTTC.

The chain carries TRBV20-1 and TRBJ2-7; TRBD1 aligns across 9 bases. In germline, CDR1 is DFQATT, CDR2 SNEGSKA (reference sequence). Losses at the gene ends were 6 bases for V and 5 bases for J; bases not matched to a gene: 17. The CDR3 totals 16 residues. The CDR3 DNA reads TGCAGTGCCCCTCTGACAGGGGGTATATTCGGGCACGAGCAGTACTTC. This translates into CSAPLTGGIFGHEQYF.

This clonotype was observed a few times. The J gene is TRBJ2-1, the V gene TRBV20-1; perhaps TRBD1 as D (6 bases). Per the germline V gene, CDR1 is DFQATT and CDR2 is SNEGSKA (reference sequence). Trimming removed 2 bases at V and 2 bases at J, with 13 bases between. CDR3 size: 15 residues. Here the CDR3 DNA reads TGCAGTGCTAGACATCGACAGGAGCCCTACAATGAGCAGTTCTTC. Translated, it gives CSARHRQEPYNEQFF.

This chain links TRBV10-3 with TRBJ2-3; 7 nucleotides align to TRBD2. Germline V gene data show CDR1 as ENHRY and CDR2 as SYGVKD. The CDR3 is made up of 15 amino acids. V lost 2 bases, J lost 0 bases, and 2 bases stayed unmatched. CDR3 amino acids: CAISEGGESTDTQYF. The CDR3 DNA reads as TGTGCCATCAGTGAGGGGGGGGAGAGCACAGATACGCAGTATTTT.

This clonotype was counted between two and nine times. The rearrangement links TRBV3-1 to TRBJ2-3, with 8 bases that match TRBD2. CDR1 is LGHDT, CDR2 YNNKEL, per germline (reference sequence). CDR3 length: 16 residues. V dropped 4 bases and J dropped 0; count of bases not matched to a gene: 6. CDR3 in amino acids: CASSLRTSPSTDTQYF. As DNA, the CDR3 is TGTGCCAGCAGCCTGAGGACTAGCCCTAGCACAGATACGCAGTATTTT.

This clonotype has more than one count but fewer than ten. The chain employs TRBV20-1 and TRBJ2-5, with D perhaps matching TRBD2 (6 bases). Deletions cut 0 bases from V and 4 bases from J, with 15 bases between. The CDR3 contains 15 residues. Germline values: CDR1 DFQATT, CDR2 SNEGSKA (reference sequence). CDR3 region: CSAREALASRETQYF. CDR3 nucleotide sequence: TGCAGTGCTAGAGAGGCACTAGCAAGTCGAGAGACCCAGTACTTC.